The clone carrying this T cell receptor (beta chain) has more than one count but fewer than ten. Its antigen is still unknown. The sample belongs to a study of T cells after yellow fever vaccination. About the research overall: Where fractions had low cell numbers, libraries were prepared from them with the SMART-Seq v4 Ultra Low Input RNA kit.

Trimming cost V 3 bases and J 2 bases; bases outside gene matches: 4. CDR1 DFQATT and CDR2 SNEGSKA come from the germline V gene (reference sequence). The CDR3 runs to 14 residues. The 5'RACE template-switching step produced TCR cDNA and added a universal primer site and UMIs. MiXCR, run by TCRdb on the 5' RACE reads, gives a single entry per CDR3 protein. The sample yields 200,000 or so distinct CDR3 sequences, 5.5% to 8.5% seen once. General study results and limits: Once the booster was given, most primary-vaccination clones reappeared, at just under 98% for CD4 and 85% to 90% for CD8. Faster peaking, at day 5 versus 15, marked a secondary response that was weaker.

The chain carries TRBV20-1 and TRBJ2-7, with TRBD2 identical over 10 bases. The source material was CD4+ T cells sorted from PBMCs, sampled on the day of the yellow fever booster vaccination. This receptor was obtained from a man under 40 who received the YFV17D yellow fever vaccine. DNA of the CDR3: TGCAGTGCTAGGTCTAGCGGGAGAACCTACGAGCAGTACTTC. This sequence encodes CSARSSGRTYEQYF.